This record concerns one T cell receptor (beta chain) sequence. As yet, its antigen is unknown. This record belongs to a study of CD8 T cells in ankylosing spondylitis. Overall study findings and caveats: From matched ankylosing spondylitis synovial fluid, disease-linked clones were reportedly recovered at significantly enriched levels.

Quantitative barcoded 5'-RACE was used to prepare TCR beta libraries. TCRdb ran MiXCR on the 5' RACE reads and lists one entry per CDR3 protein. This table holds 250,000 to 300,000 distinct CDR3 sequences, 20% found once. Sequencing was carried out using blood, either unsorted or a sorted T cell fraction (not recorded which). This clonotype originated in a male donor with ankylosing spondylitis or in good health (not recorded which).

The CDR3 spells CASSLVAGAPPGELFF. In DNA form, the CDR3 reads TGTGCCAGCAGCTTAGTAGCGGGAGCCCCTCCCGGGGAGCTGTTTTTT. The chain employs TRBV7-2 and TRBJ2-2; 9 nucleotides match TRBD2. This CDR3 region has 16 residues. Germline CDR1 reads SGHTA; CDR2 reads FQGNSA. Trimming at V came to 1 base and at J to 6 bases, leaving 6 bases not matched to a gene.